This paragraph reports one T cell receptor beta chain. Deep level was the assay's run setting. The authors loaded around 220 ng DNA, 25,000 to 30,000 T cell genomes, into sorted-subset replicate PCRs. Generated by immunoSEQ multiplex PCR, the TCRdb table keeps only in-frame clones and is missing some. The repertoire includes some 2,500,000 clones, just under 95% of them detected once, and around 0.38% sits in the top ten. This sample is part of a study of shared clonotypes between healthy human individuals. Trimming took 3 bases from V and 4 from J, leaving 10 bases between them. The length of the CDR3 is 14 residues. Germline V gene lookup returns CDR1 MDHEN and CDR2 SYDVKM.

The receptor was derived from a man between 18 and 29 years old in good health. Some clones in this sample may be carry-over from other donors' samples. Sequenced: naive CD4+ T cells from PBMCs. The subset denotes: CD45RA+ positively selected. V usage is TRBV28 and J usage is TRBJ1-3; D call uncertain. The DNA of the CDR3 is TGTGCCAGCAGTTTGGCTCCCCGCGGAAACACCATATATTTT. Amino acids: CASSLAPRGNTIYF.